A selection of T cell receptor beta chains follows, all from one sample in a study of memory CD4+ T cells and cytomegalovirus serostatus. TCRdb keeps only in-frame clones here, not all; method: immunoSEQ multiplex PCR. The data show about 41,000 clones, 76% seen once. Sequenced material: memory CD4+ T cells from blood. The source of these receptors is an adult in good health and CMV-seronegative. CDR3s include the opening cysteine and the closing phenylalanine or tryptophan. The D gene is left open where the match is weak. Expanded clones get a size class; other rows say once, few or many, or leave the size out.

clone_size d_call j_call v_call cdr3_aa cdr3_nt
NA NA TRBJ1-4 TRBV7-6 CASSLEGIGEKLFF TGTGCCAGCAGCTTGGAGGGGATCGGTGAAAAACTGTTTTTT
NA NA TRBJ1-5 TRBV7-9 CASSTGGQPQHF TGTGCCAGCAGTACCGGAGGGCAGCCCCAGCATTTT
NA NA TRBJ2-7 TRBV11-2 CASSPRAEGEQYF TGTGCCAGCAGTCCCCGCGCGGAGGGAGAGCAGTACTTC
NA NA TRBJ2-2 TRBV11-3 CASSLLPGGNTGELFF TGTGCCAGCAGCTTATTGCCTGGTGGGAACACCGGGGAGCTGTTTTTT
NA TRBD2 TRBJ2-5 TRBV6-1 CASSSRTSGSETQYF TGTGCCAGCAGCTCTAGGACTAGCGGGAGTGAGACCCAGTACTTC
NA NA TRBJ2-2 TRBV7-9 CASSLWGITGELFF TGTGCCAGCAGCTTATGGGGCATCACCGGGGAGCTGTTTTTT
NA TRBD2 TRBJ2-3 TRBV6-1 CASSKVAGAGTDTQYF TGTGCCAGCAGTAAAGTAGCGGGAGCAGGCACAGATACGCAGTATTTT
NA TRBD1 TRBJ2-5 TRBV5-1 CASRGQGQETQYF TGCGCCAGCAGGGGACAGGGACAAGAGACCCAGTACTTC
NA NA TRBJ2-5 TRBV28 CASRKPGAGTQYF TGTGCCAGCCGGAAACCAGGGGCCGGGACCCAGTACTTC
NA NA TRBJ2-1 TRBV7-8 CASSSGDYNEQFF TGTGCCAGCAGCTCCGGGGACTACAATGAGCAGTTCTTC
NA NA TRBJ1-1 TRBV10-1 CATSRSPNTEAFF TGCGCCACCTCTCGATCACCGAACACTGAAGCTTTCTTT
NA TRBD2 TRBJ2-3 TRBV30 CAWSDGLAAYTDTQYF TGTGCCTGGAGCGACGGACTAGCGGCTTACACAGATACGCAGTATTTT
few TRBD2 TRBJ2-3 TRBV27 CASSSLWTSGSSDTQYF TGTGCCAGCAGTTCCCTCTGGACTAGCGGGAGCTCAGATACGCAGTATTTT
NA NA TRBJ2-7 TRBV19 CASSTRQAGSYEQYF TGTGCCAGTAGTACCAGACAGGCGGGGTCCTACGAGCAGTACTTC
NA NA TRBJ1-6 TRBV27 CASSGESARSPLHF TGTGCCAGCAGTGGGGAGTCCGCCAGGTCACCCCTCCACTTT
NA NA TRBJ1-1 TRBV5-5 CASSFGAEAFF TGTGCCAGCAGCTTCGGGGCTGAAGCTTTCTTT
few NA TRBJ1-1 TRBV6-1 CASSPTQLGNTEAFF TGTGCCAGCAGTCCTACCCAATTGGGGAACACTGAAGCTTTCTTT
NA NA TRBJ1-1 TRBV29-1 CSVDITGADTEAFF TGCAGCGTTGATATTACGGGGGCTGACACTGAAGCTTTCTTT
few NA TRBJ2-3 TRBV7-8 CASSLEFSTDTQYF TGTGCCAGCAGCTTAGAATTTTCGACAGATACGCAGTATTTT
NA NA TRBJ2-7 TRBV15 CATSTTRTGSHEQYF TGTGCCACCAGCACAACCCGAACAGGGTCCCACGAGCAGTACTTC
few NA TRBJ1-2 TRBV2 CASNLDGAAGYTF TGTGCCAGCAACCTAGACGGGGCGGCTGGCTACACCTTC
large TRBD1 TRBJ2-7 TRBV19 CASRLDRVKGEQYF TGTGCCAGTAGGCTGGACAGGGTTAAGGGCGAGCAGTACTTC
once TRBD2 TRBJ2-1 TRBV9 CASQRESGEQFF TGTGCCAGTCAGCGGGAGTCCGGTGAGCAGTTCTTC
NA NA TRBJ2-2 TRBV7-8 CASSPRMRENTGELFF TGTGCCAGCAGCCCAAGGATGCGGGAAAACACCGGGGAGCTGTTTTTT
NA TRBD1 TRBJ2-1 TRBV14 CASSHNRGYGNEQFF TGTGCCAGCAGCCATAACAGGGGATACGGCAATGAGCAGTTCTTC
NA NA TRBJ2-5 TRBV7-2 CASSPQVGEETQYF TGTGCCAGCAGCCCCCAAGTAGGTGAAGAGACCCAGTACTTC
NA NA TRBJ1-1 TRBV27 CASSPRGWGRNTEAFF TGTGCCAGTAGCCCCCGAGGGTGGGGAAGAAACACTGAAGCTTTCTTT
NA NA TRBJ2-7 TRBV7-2 CASSLALGRYEQYF TGTGCCAGCAGCTTAGCCCTCGGTCGTTACGAGCAGTACTTC
NA TRBD1 TRBJ2-7 TRBV30 CAWSVQGAAEQYF TGTGCCTGGAGTGTTCAGGGGGCCGCCGAGCAGTACTTC
once NA TRBJ2-2 TRBV27 CASSPNLRGELFF TGTGCCAGCAGCCCTAACTTAAGAGGGGAGCTGTTTTTT